Following are 21 T cell receptor beta chains from one sample sequenced in a study of T cell clones after liver transplantation. Method: immunoSEQ multiplex PCR; TCRdb's copy keeps in-frame clones and lacks some. The table lists roughly 73,000 clones, 75% to 85% of them singletons. The starting material was CD4+ T cells from blood, obtained before liver transplant. These receptors came from a human donor who received a liver transplant.

The gene calls are TRBV28 and TRBJ1-1; 7 bases fit TRBD1. V gave up 4 bases and J gave up 2 bases; unmatched junction bases: 7. Germline assignment: CDR1 MDHEN and CDR2 SYDVKM. This CDR3 spans 15 amino acids. Here the CDR3 DNA reads TGTGCCAGCAGTTCGTGGCAGGGGGGAAACACTGAAGCTTTCTTT. Protein: CASSSWQGGNTEAFF.

The CDR3 protein is CASSPGTALTQYF. CDR3 coding DNA: TGTGCCAGCAGCCCTGGGACAGCCCTGACGCAGTATTTT. This sequence joins TRBV2 and TRBJ2-3; TRBD1 aligns across 7 bases. The J segment lost 9 bases and the V segment lost 6 bases, leaving 9 bases of the junction unmatched. Germline-derived CDR1 and CDR2 are SNHLY and FYNNEI. This CDR3 spans 13 amino acids.

This chain joins TRBV6-1 and TRBJ2-7; D might be TRBD1 or TRBD2, each matching 5 bases. CDR3 length equals 13 residues. CDR1 MNHNS and CDR2 SASEGT come from the germline V gene. The ends were cut back, 2 bases at V and 7 bases at J, with 12 bases in the middle. The CDR3 DNA follows: TGTGCCAGCAGTGAACTGGGGGAGACGGAGCAGTACTTC. This gives the protein CASSELGETEQYF.

This sequence joins TRBV5-1 and TRBJ2-1, with a weak D call TRBD2 (5 bases). This CDR3 has 15 residues. With 5 bases removed from V and 0 bases from J, the gap between germline ends came to 12 bases. The germline CDR1 and CDR2 sequences are SGHRS and YFSETQ. The CDR3: CASRALTSSYNEQFF. CDR3 bases: TGCGCCAGCAGGGCACTTACTAGCTCCTACAATGAGCAGTTCTTC.

The rearrangement joins TRBV9 to TRBJ1-1; D is undetermined. V lost 4 bases, J lost 3 bases, and 16 bases lay in between. From germline, CDR1 is SGDLS and CDR2 YYNGEE. This CDR3 has 15 residues. CDR3 residues: CASSPRGRSDTEAFF. The CDR3, as DNA: TGTGCCAGCAGCCCCCGGGGAAGGAGTGACACTGAAGCTTTCTTT.

The chain carries TRBV6-6 and TRBJ2-1, with TRBD2 matching over 13 bases. Trimming took 5 bases from V and 6 from J; bases not matched to a gene: 4. Germline lookup yields CDR1 MNHNY and CDR2 SVGAGI (reference sequence). CDR3 length: 15 amino acids. CDR3 coding DNA: TGTGCCAGCAGTAAGGGACTAGCGGGAACCAATGAGCAGTTCTTC. It codes for CASSKGLAGTNEQFF.

In this sample, this clone turned up a few times. The V and J genes are TRBV6-5 and TRBJ2-1, with TRBD2 as a possible D gene (6 bases). Germline-derived CDR1 and CDR2 are MNHEY and SVGAGI. This CDR3 comprises 12 residues. Trimming shortened V by 8 bases and J by 5 bases, and 10 bases separated the two germline ends. As DNA, the CDR3 is TGTGCCAGCGCGGGGTTCCACAATGAGCAGTTCTTC. Amino acids: CASAGFHNEQFF.

The chain is built from TRBV15 and TRBJ2-6; no clear D. V was trimmed by 0 bases and J by 4 bases, leaving 19 bases between them. There are 19 residues in the CDR3. Germline V CDR1 and CDR2: LNHNV, YYDKDF (reference sequence). The CDR3 protein is CATSRDRVRTRPGANVLTF. CDR3 DNA sequence: TGTGCCACCAGCAGAGATCGGGTCCGAACAAGGCCCGGGGCCAACGTCCTGACTTTC.

The count of this clone is one. The gene calls are TRBV6-6 and TRBJ1-5; D not certain. The V end was cut by 7 bases, the J end by 3 bases, with 13 bases between. The CDR3 totals 14 residues. CDR1 and CDR2 from the germline V gene are MNHNY and SVGAGI (reference sequence). This CDR3 is CASNYAGNNQPQHF. CDR3 nucleotide sequence: TGTGCCAGCAACTACGCAGGAAACAATCAGCCCCAGCATTTT.

The rearrangement links TRBV4-1 to TRBJ2-1; 13 nucleotides match TRBD2. The V gene end was trimmed by 3 bases and the J gene end by 5 bases; junction bases not matched to a gene: 7. The CDR3 is made up of 17 amino acids. From germline, CDR1 is MGHRA and CDR2 YSYEKL. For the CDR3, the DNA is TGCGCCAGCAGCCATCTCGGACTAGCGGGGGACAACAATGAGCAGTTCTTC. This sequence encodes CASSHLGLAGDNNEQFF.

The count of this clone is one. V is TRBV6-1 and J is TRBJ2-7, with D maybe TRBD1 (6 bases). The CDR3 is made up of 15 amino acids. The V gene lost 5 bases and the J gene lost 5 bases, with 19 bases spanning the gap. The germline V gene encodes CDR1 MNHNS and CDR2 SASEGT. The CDR3 DNA follows: TGTGCCAGCAGTCAGGGGTGGCACAACAACCACGAGCAGTACTTC. This translates into CASSQGWHNNHEQYF.

This chain joins TRBV27 and TRBJ2-2, with TRBD1 matching over 7 bases. Trimming cost V 5 bases and J 7 bases; bases outside gene matches: 13. The CDR3 totals 16 residues. Germline V gene lookup returns CDR1 MNHEY and CDR2 SMNVEV (reference sequence). CDR3 nucleotide sequence: TGTGCCAGCAGTAGGGACCCTTCTAGGGGGCACGGGGAGCTGTTTTTT. Its translation is CASSRDPSRGHGELFF.

In its sample, this clone was seen once. This chain connects TRBV5-1 to TRBJ2-7; D gene unclear. Per germline, CDR1 SGHRS and CDR2 YFSETQ. With 4 bases removed from V and 7 bases from J, the gap between germline ends came to 21 bases. The CDR3 is 15 amino acids. CDR3 sequence (DNA): TGCGCCAGCAGCCCTCCCGGGTTGGGCACAAGGGAGCAGTACTTC. Its translation: CASSPPGLGTREQYF. The variable domain in full, completed from reference TRBV5-1 and TRBJ2-7, reads KAGVTQTPRYLIKTRGQQVTLSCSPISGHRSVSWYQQTPGQGLQFLFEYFSETQRNKGNFPGRFSGRQFSNSRSEMNVSTLELGDSALYLCASSPPGLGTREQYFGPGTRLTVT.

This clone was counted between two and nine times. This chain connects TRBV7-2 to TRBJ2-3; D perhaps matches TRBD2 (6 bases). Germline assignment: CDR1 SGHTA and CDR2 FQGNSA. This CDR3 contains 13 residues. Trimming took off 5 bases at V and 2 bases at J, with 8 bases between the two ends. The CDR3, as DNA: TGTGCCAGCAGCACGGGACTCACAGATACGCAGTATTTT. Encoded protein: CASSTGLTDTQYF. The full variable domain, completed using reference TRBV7-2 and TRBJ2-3, is GAGVSQSPSNKVTEKGKDVELRCDPISGHTALYWYRQSLGQGLEFLIYFQGNSAPDKSGLPSDRFSAERTGGSVSTLTIQRTQQEDSAVYLCASSTGLTDTQYFGPGTRLTVL.

This sequence joins TRBV5-1 and TRBJ2-2; 7 bases are a match to TRBD1. V was clipped by 0 bases and J by 6 bases; unmatched bases: 5. The CDR3 has 15 amino acids. Germline values: CDR1 SGHRS, CDR2 YFSETQ. CDR3 sequence reads: CASSLEGAWAGELFF. The CDR3 DNA reads TGCGCCAGCAGCTTGGAGGGGGCTTGGGCCGGGGAGCTGTTTTTT.

The chain has TRBV7-3 and TRBJ2-1; 10 nucleotides line up with TRBD2. The junction had 8 bases not matched to a gene; V was cut back by 6 bases and J by 6 bases. Germline CDR1 and CDR2: SGHTA and FQGTGA. This CDR3 is 15 amino acids long. The CDR3 here is CASSLALAGSNEQFF. DNA of the CDR3: TGTGCCAGCAGTCTAGCACTAGCGGGATCCAATGAGCAGTTCTTC.

This clone has just one count. This chain joins TRBV29-1 and TRBJ1-1; 11 bases are shared with TRBD1. Trimming cost V 7 bases and J 2 bases; bases outside gene matches: 9. CDR3 length: 15 residues. The V gene's germline CDR1 is SQVTM and CDR2 ANQGSEA. The CDR3 here is CSGAGTGGGNTEAFF. The CDR3 DNA follows: TGCAGCGGCGCCGGGACAGGGGGTGGAAACACTGAAGCTTTCTTT.

This chain joins TRBV7-9 and TRBJ1-5; 8 bases agree with TRBD1. Trimming removed 1 base from V and 6 bases from J; junction bases left unmatched: 5. From germline, CDR1 is SEHNR and CDR2 FQNEAQ (reference sequence). The CDR3 extends over 15 amino acids. CDR3 loop: CASSLGQGASQPQHF. The CDR3 DNA follows: TGTGCCAGCAGCTTAGGGCAGGGGGCGAGTCAGCCCCAGCATTTT. Full variable domain (missing parts from reference TRBV7-9 and TRBJ1-5): DTGVSQNPRHKITKRGQNVTFRCDPISEHNRLYWYRQTLGQGPEFLTYFQNEAQLEKSRLLSDRFSAERPKGSFSTLEIQRTEQGDSAMYLCASSLGQGASQPQHFGDGTRLSIL.

The V gene is TRBV6-5, the J gene TRBJ2-7; D possibly matches TRBD1 or TRBD2 (6 bases each). CDR1 and CDR2 (germline): MNHEY, SVGAGI. The CDR3 totals 15 residues. Trimming took 7 bases from V and 2 from J, leaving 18 bases between them. CDR3 sequence reads: CASKGGEIRTYEQYF. CDR3 nucleotide sequence: TGTGCCAGCAAGGGGGGCGAGATCAGAACCTACGAGCAGTACTTC.

The gene calls are TRBV5-1 and TRBJ1-5, with 9 bases that match TRBD1. Germline V gene data show CDR1 as SGHRS and CDR2 as YFSETQ. The CDR3 runs to 18 residues. The J segment lost 1 base and the V segment lost 10 bases, leaving 18 bases of the junction unmatched. The CDR3 is CASAAPRTGDGSNQPQHF. CDR3 DNA: TGCGCCTCAGCAGCTCCCCGGACAGGGGATGGAAGCAATCAGCCCCAGCATTTT.

The V gene is TRBV5-4, the J gene TRBJ2-7; TRBD1 aligns across 9 bases. CDR3 length equals 14 residues. V trimming: 4 bases; J trimming: 5 bases; junction bases outside the gene matches: 7. The V gene's germline CDR1 is SGHNT and CDR2 YYREEE (reference sequence). The CDR3 region is CASSINRGQNEQYF. As DNA, the CDR3 is TGTGCCAGCAGCATCAACAGGGGGCAGAACGAGCAGTACTTC.